The 9 T cell receptor beta chains listed next were all sequenced from one sample in a study of graft-versus-host responses after intestinal transplantation (dated by TCRdb to about 2021). Receptors were amplified or captured by the immunoSEQ multiplex PCR assay. TCRdb holds this immuneACCESS table with in-frame rearrangements only. Some clones are missing; in checked studies, unresolved V genes explain under half, and the rest has no known cause. The sample table lists approximately 100,000 clones, approximately 85% of them with a count of one. The ten biggest clones cover more than 1.4% of the sample. Sequencing was performed on PBMCs, taken 255 days after intestinal transplant. Receptor source: a human patient who received an intestinal transplant, so some T cells may come from the graft donor.

V gene TRBV5-6 combines with J gene TRBJ2-3; possibly TRBD1 or TRBD2 for D (6 bases each). The length of the CDR3 is 16 residues. CDR1 is SGHDT and CDR2 is YYEEEE in the germline V gene. Between the trimmed V and J ends, which lost 6 bases and 2 bases, there was a span of 19 bases. The CDR3 here is CASNALRGGTTDTQYF. For the CDR3, the DNA is TGTGCCAGCAACGCCTTAAGAGGGGGGACCACAGATACGCAGTATTTT.

The chain combines TRBV18 with TRBJ2-2, with a possible D match to TRBD2 (6 bases). Germline V CDR1 and CDR2: KGHSH, LQKENI. V lost 2 bases to trimming and J lost 5 bases, with 12 bases between them. This CDR3 spans 15 amino acids. DNA of the CDR3: TGTGCCAGCTCACCATCGCGGGGAAGAACCGGGGAGCTGTTTTTT. It yields the protein CASSPSRGRTGELFF. Full variable domain (remainder filled in from reference TRBV18 and TRBJ2-2): NAGVMQNPRHLVRRRGQEARLRCSPMKGHSHVYWYRQLPEEGLKFMVYLQKENIIDESGMPKERFSAEFPKEGPSILRIQQVVRGDSAAYFCASSPSRGRTGELFFGEGSRLTVL.

The genes are TRBV9 and TRBJ2-5, with 7 nucleotides matching TRBD2. V dropped 4 bases and J dropped 5; count of bases not matched to a gene: 8. CDR1 and CDR2 from the germline V gene are SGDLS and YYNGEE. This CDR3 has 14 residues. CDR3 nucleotides: TGTGCCAGCAGCCCTTGGGGGGGAGGTGAGACCCAGTACTTC. It translates to CASSPWGGGETQYF.

V is TRBV19 and J is TRBJ2-1; no reliable D call. Germline V gene lookup returns CDR1 LNHDA and CDR2 SQIVND (reference sequence). V lost 7 bases to trimming and J lost 6 bases, with 7 bases between them. The CDR3 consists of 11 residues. The CDR3 nucleotides are TGTGCCAGTACTCATGGCAATGAGCAGTTCTTC. The encoded protein is CASTHGNEQFF.

The chain has TRBV7-2 and TRBJ2-5; D gene ambiguous. V was pared by 3 bases and J by 1 base, with 9 bases between. CDR1 and CDR2 from the germline V gene are SGHTA and FQGNSA. The CDR3 contains 14 residues. The CDR3 coding sequence is TGTGCCAGCAGCTTGATCGGACCCCAAGAGACCCAGTACTTC. It yields the protein CASSLIGPQETQYF.

The J gene is TRBJ2-3, the V gene TRBV19; the match to TRBD1 covers 7 bases. Trimming took 7 bases from V and 4 from J; bases not matched to a gene: 11. The CDR3 covers 15 residues. Germline CDR1 is LNHDA and CDR2 is SQIVND (reference sequence). The CDR3 nucleotides read TGTGCCAGTACGATACAGGGGTCGAACCCAGATACGCAGTATTTT. Encoded protein: CASTIQGSNPDTQYF.

The rearrangement uses TRBV10-3 and TRBJ2-5; D may be TRBD1 or TRBD2 (6 bases each). V was pared by 9 bases and J by 5 bases, with 13 bases between. CDR1 and CDR2 (germline): ENHRY, SYGVKD. This CDR3 region has 12 residues. CDR3 protein: CAIAGGGETQYF. The CDR3 DNA reads as TGTGCCATAGCCGGGGGCGGGGAGACCCAGTACTTC.

The chain has TRBV5-5 and TRBJ1-1; a possible D gene is TRBD1 (6 bases). Germline V gene sequence: CDR1 SGHKS, CDR2 YYEKEE (reference sequence). This CDR3 has 18 amino acids. Trimming shortened V by 1 base and J by 0 bases, and 19 bases separated the two germline ends. This CDR3 is CASSLLGGLPLMNTEAFF. The CDR3 nucleotides are TGTGCCAGCAGCTTGTTGGGGGGCCTTCCCCTAATGAACACTGAAGCTTTCTTT.

V usage is TRBV6-5 and J usage is TRBJ2-3, with TRBD2 matching 8 bases. This CDR3 region has 14 residues. The ends lost 2 bases at V and 5 bases at J; junction bases unmatched: 3. Germline values: CDR1 MNHEY, CDR2 SVGAGI. The DNA of the CDR3 is TGTGCCAGCAGTTACCGCGGGGGGCAAGATACGCAGTATTTT. Amino acid sequence: CASSYRGGQDTQYF.